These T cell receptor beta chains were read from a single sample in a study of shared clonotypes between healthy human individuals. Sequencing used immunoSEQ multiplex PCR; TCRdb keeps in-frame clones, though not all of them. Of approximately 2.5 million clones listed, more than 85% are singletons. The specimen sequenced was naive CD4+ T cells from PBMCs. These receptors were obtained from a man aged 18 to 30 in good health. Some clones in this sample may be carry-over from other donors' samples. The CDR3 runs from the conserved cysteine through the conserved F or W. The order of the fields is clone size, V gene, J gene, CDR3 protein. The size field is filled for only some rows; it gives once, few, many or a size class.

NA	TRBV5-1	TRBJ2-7	CASSLGTWNEQYF
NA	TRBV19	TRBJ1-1	CASTGSTFMNTEAFF
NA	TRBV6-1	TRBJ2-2	CATTGRVGTGELFF
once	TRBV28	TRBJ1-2	CASSGQGGNYGYTF
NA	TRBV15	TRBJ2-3	CATSRGTTVAGVDTQYF
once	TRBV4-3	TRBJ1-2	CASSHRQGDYGYTF
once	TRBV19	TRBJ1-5	CASDRGRSNQPQHF
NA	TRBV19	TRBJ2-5	CASSIFRTSGSKETQYF
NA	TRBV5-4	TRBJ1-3	CASSPTPGLPSGNTIYF
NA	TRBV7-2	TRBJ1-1	CASSVAENTEAFF
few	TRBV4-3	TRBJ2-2	CASSQGAGKGELFF
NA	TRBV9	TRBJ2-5	CASSPGGGEGFRKETQYF
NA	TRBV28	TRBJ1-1	CASRTPAPGDTEAFF
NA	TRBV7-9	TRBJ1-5	CASSLGTGPQHF
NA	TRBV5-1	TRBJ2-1	CASSGPGLAGDEQFF
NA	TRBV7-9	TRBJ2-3	CASSLALPTGGAQYF
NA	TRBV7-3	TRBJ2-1	CASSPGGAYNEQFF
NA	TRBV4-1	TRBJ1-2	CASSQAQYGYTF
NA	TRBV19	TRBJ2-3	CASSIELAGEQYF
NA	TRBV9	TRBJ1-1	CASSNEMLTREAFF
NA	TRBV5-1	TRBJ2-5	CASSFGDALGETQYF
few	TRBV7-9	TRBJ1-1	CASSLRVGTNTEAFF
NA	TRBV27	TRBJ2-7	CASSIRQGASYEQYF
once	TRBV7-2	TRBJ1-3	CASSSGNSGVSDF
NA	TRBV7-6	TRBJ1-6	CASSLGWDSPLHF
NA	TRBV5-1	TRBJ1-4	CASSLKDRGSEKLFF
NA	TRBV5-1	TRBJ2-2	CASSWDRGITGELFF
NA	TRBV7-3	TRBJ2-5	CASSLSGQQPETQYF
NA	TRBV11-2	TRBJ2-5	CASTPGGLGETQYF
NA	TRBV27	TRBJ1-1	CASSLTGIYTEAFF
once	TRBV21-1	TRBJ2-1	CASKRAGGGYPQFF
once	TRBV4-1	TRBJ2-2	CASSLRGVTGELFF
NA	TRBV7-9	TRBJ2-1	CASSAVPGQGAHNEQFF
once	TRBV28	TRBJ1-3	CASSPAGGLGNTIYF
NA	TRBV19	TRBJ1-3	CASSMVRPAGNTIYF
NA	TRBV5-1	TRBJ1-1	CASSLVFGRSTEAFF
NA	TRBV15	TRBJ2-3	CATSRDSLGYAGTQYF
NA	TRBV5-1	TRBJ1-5	CASSLDGGSYQPQHF
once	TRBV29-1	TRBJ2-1	CSVVGPCNEQFF
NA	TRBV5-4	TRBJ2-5	CASSRAQGAQETQYF
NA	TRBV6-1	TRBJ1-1	CASSDGDRGYGVNTEAFF
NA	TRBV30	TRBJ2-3	CAWRITLTDTQYF
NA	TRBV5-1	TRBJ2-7	CASSYRTDAYEQYF
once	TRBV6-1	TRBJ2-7	CASSERRPRSSYEQYF
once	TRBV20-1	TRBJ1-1	CSAWRTEAFF